Ten or more counts support the clone carrying this T cell receptor beta chain. Its antigen is not identified. The data derive from a study of molecular identifiers for immune sequencing clone quantification. Study at large: Replicates partitioned RNA from about 20,000 or 100,000 naive CD8 cells into five parts, sequencing four.

Sorting selected naive CD8 T cells with a CD8+CD4-CCR7+CD45RA+ phenotype. Whole-study findings and limits: More than 98% of effector molecules, versus under 1% of naive-cell molecules, belonged to clones above 20 RNA copies.

With 4 bases removed from V and 2 bases from J, the gap between germline ends came to 9 bases. Looked up from germline, CDR1 is SEHNR and CDR2 is FQNEAQ (reference sequence). There are 14 residues in the CDR3. TCRdb independently ran MiXCR on the PCR reads; one entry per CDR3 protein. The table includes around 480,000 distinct CDR3 sequences, about 26% detected once. The V gene is TRBV7-9, the J gene TRBJ1-3; D gene ambiguous. The sequenced sample consisted of naive CD8+ T cells from blood, with Jurkat cell RNA spiked in. Subset described: FACS-sorted CD8+CD4-CCR7+CD45RA+ naive T cells. The receptor comes from a human donor in good health. Some libraries in this study had Jurkat cell RNA spiked in. The CDR3 nucleotides read TGTGCCAGCAGCTCTCCGGAGGCTGGAAACACCATATATTTT. Protein product: CASSSPEAGNTIYF.